One sample yielded the 9 T cell receptor beta chains listed below, sequenced in a study of blood T cells in healthy people across ages. Sample-barcoded 5' priming and a J-beta primer mix drove a second PCR of 7 to 11 cycles. TCRdb processed the 5' RACE reads anew with MiXCR; each CDR3 protein has one entry. The sample records 800,000 to 950,000 distinct CDR3 sequences, under 35% being singletons. This sample also belongs to another study, concerning T cells of mothers and their children.

The specimen sequenced was blood. The receptors derive from a woman in her thirties or forties in good health.

This chain links TRBV5-1 with TRBJ1-2; unclear D gene. V lost 0 bases, J lost 4 bases, and 10 bases lay in between. CDR1 SGHRS and CDR2 YFSETQ come from the germline V gene. The CDR3 length is 14 residues. CDR3 sequence reads: CASSLATVTYGYTF. The DNA for the CDR3 is TGCGCCAGCAGCTTGGCGACGGTGACCTATGGCTACACCTTC.

The gene calls are TRBV4-1 and TRBJ2-3; maybe TRBD1 (6 bases). The J call could be wrong; TRBJ1-5 is a better fit for the DNA end. This CDR3 has 15 amino acids. The germline gives CDR1 MGHRA, CDR2 YSYEKL. The CDR3 nucleotides read TGCGCCAGCAGCCAACCGCTACAGGGCGCAGATACGCAGCATTTT. Its protein is CASSQPLQGADTQHF.

Concerning this clonotype: This sequence may be a read error, since a much larger clone differs from it by one base. V and J are TRBV27 and TRBJ2-1; D might be TRBD1 (5 bases). Per the germline V gene, CDR1 is MNHEY and CDR2 is SMNVEV (reference sequence). V shed 7 bases and J shed 13 bases, with 23 bases lying between them. The CDR3 runs to 14 residues. The CDR3 DNA sequence: TGTGCCAGCAAAGGGGCTATCTTTCAAGAGACCCAGTTCTTC. It encodes CASKGAIFQETQFF.

J is TRBJ1-2 and V is TRBV27, with D maybe TRBD1 (5 bases). The CDR3 sequence is 14 residues long. V lost 5 bases to trimming and J lost 5 bases, with 15 bases between them. Per the germline V gene, CDR1 is MNHEY and CDR2 is SMNVEV (reference sequence). The CDR3 spells CASSGRGPDYGYTF. In DNA form, the CDR3 reads TGTGCCAGCAGTGGCCGGGGCCCTGATTATGGCTACACCTTC.

This clonotype was seen many times. The DNA of the CDR3 is TGTGCCAGCAGCCTAGGGACTAGCGGGGTTAGGGAGACCCAGTACTTC. It yields the protein CASSLGTSGVRETQYF. V is TRBV4-2 and J is TRBJ2-5; 13 bases are shared with TRBD2. CDR3 size: 16 residues. Per the germline V gene, CDR1 is LGHNA and CDR2 is YNFKEQ. J gave up 5 bases and V 4 bases, and 7 bases lay outside the gene matches.

The chain combines TRBV6-5 with TRBJ1-1; 8 bases fit TRBD1. CDR1 and CDR2 from the germline V gene are MNHEY and SVGAGI. CDR3 length equals 15 residues. The V and J ends lost 6 bases and 7 bases, in that order; junction bases with no gene match: 13. The CDR3 region is CASSLGGTGSDEAFF. As DNA, the CDR3 is TGTGCCAGCAGCCTAGGGGGGACAGGTTCGGATGAAGCTTTCTTT.

This clonotype was detected only a few times. This chain links TRBV14 with TRBJ2-1; the D is unclear. This CDR3 is 15 amino acids long. Germline assignment: CDR1 SGHDN and CDR2 FVKESK. V lost 1 base and J 1 base, leaving 8 bases between the germline ends. CDR3 in amino acids: CASSQVAGSYNEQFF. The CDR3, as DNA: TGTGCCAGCAGCCAAGTTGCAGGATCCTACAATGAGCAGTTCTTC.

The chain employs TRBV7-2 and TRBJ1-6, with D perhaps TRBD1 (6 bases). V was clipped by 5 bases and J by 10 bases, with 21 bases between them. Germline V gene sequence: CDR1 SGHTA, CDR2 FQGNSA. The CDR3 totals 16 residues. The CDR3 is CASSGYDSRGGSPLHF. Here the CDR3 DNA reads TGTGCCAGCAGCGGATACGATAGCAGGGGAGGATCACCCCTCCACTTT.

The rearrangement joins TRBV7-2 to TRBJ2-7, with D hard to call. V was pared by 5 bases and J by 0 bases, with 8 bases between. The CDR3 totals 13 residues. The germline V gene has CDR1 SGHTA and CDR2 FQGNSA. The CDR3 DNA follows: TGTGCCAGCAGCCCCGCCTACTCCTACGAGCAGTACTTC. It specifies CASSPAYSYEQYF.